This T cell receptor beta chain is drawn from a study of Graves' ophthalmopathy and Graves' hyperthyroidism. In its sample, this clonotype was seen many times. Its cognate antigen is unknown. Clinical symptoms, serum thyroxine, TRAb, thyroid ultrasound and orbital computed tomography formed the basis of diagnosis. The authors isolated PBMCs from around 10 ml of fresh peripheral blood. From RNA, the CDR3 regions of TCR beta chains were amplified and sequenced. The first round was an RT-PCR with HTBI primers, and the second round was a multiplex PCR. TCRdb reanalysed the multiplex PCR reads using MiXCR and keeps one entry per CDR3 protein. This repertoire shows about 480,000 distinct CDR3 sequences, around 15% found once; its top ten account for approximately 9.8%. J gave up 5 bases and V 5 bases, and 11 bases lay outside the gene matches. The CDR3 totals 15 residues. Germline-derived CDR1 and CDR2 are SGHTA and FQGTGA.

General observations from the study: With a specificity of about 73% and a sensitivity of more than 65%, the model predicted ophthalmopathy progression. Most expanded thyroid clonotypes above 0.001 frequency also appeared in blood.

The clonotype originates from a woman aged 25 to 39 with Graves' ophthalmopathy. What was sequenced was blood. This rearrangement joins TRBV7-3 to TRBJ1-1, with 7 bases aligning to TRBD1. For the CDR3, the DNA is TGTGCCAGCAGCGGAGGGGCAGGGGGTGGAACTGAAGCTTTCTTT. This codes for CASSGGAGGGTEAFF.